The clone carrying this T cell receptor (beta chain) was recorded only once. Germline lookup yields CDR1 SEHNR and CDR2 FQNEAQ (reference sequence). V gave up 0 bases and J gave up 6 bases; unmatched junction bases: 3. The CDR3 is made up of 15 amino acids. The record originates from a study of blood T cell repertoires in COVID-19. Study context: Some COVID-19 samples were acute and others convalescent; all came from the United States, Italy and Spain. In each case, the material was cDNA or gDNA derived from T cells, B-cell-depleted T cells, or PBMCs.

In the original processing: For nucleated cells, counts were estimated from reference gene primer amplification. The data were produced by immunoSEQ multiplex PCR, yet TCRdb's version contains in-frame clones alone and is incomplete. The V and J calls and the clone size are those of that table, but D and trimming were determined from the DNA. The sample includes about 150,000 clones, 80% to 90% of them seen just once. Sequenced: peripheral blood. The source of this sequence is a woman in her seventies who had recovered from COVID-19. The chain is built from TRBV7-9 and TRBJ2-1, with 9 bases matching TRBD2. DNA of the CDR3: TGTGCCAGCAGCTTAGCTTGGCGGGAGGGCAATGAGCAGTTCTTC. Translation: CASSLAWREGNEQFF. The complete variable domain, with remaining parts taken from reference TRBV7-9 and TRBJ2-1, reads DTGVSQNPRHKITKRGQNVTFRCDPISEHNRLYWYRQTLGQGPEFLTYFQNEAQLEKSRLLSDRFSAERPKGSFSTLEIQRTEQGDSAMYLCASSLAWREGNEQFFGPGTRLTVL.